What follows is one TCR beta chain and its context. These data belong to a study of T cell changes during pregnancy in multiple sclerosis. CDR1 and CDR2 (germline): LNHDA, SQIVND (reference sequence). The CDR3 is 13 amino acids. V gave up 0 bases and J gave up 10 bases; unmatched junction bases: 3. The repertoire was sequenced with immunoSEQ multiplex PCR; TCRdb's copy has only in-frame clones and lacks some. The sample lists some 99,000 clones; approximately 95% were seen once. The sequence was collected from a female donor with multiple sclerosis, enrolled in a pregnancy study. The chain is built from TRBV19 and TRBJ2-3; 8 nucleotides line up with TRBD1. The sample here was peripheral blood, taken after pregnancy. The CDR3 bases are TGTGCCAGTAGTATAGACGCAGGGGGCGCGCAGTATTTT. The encoded protein is CASSIDAGGAQYF. Supplemented by reference TRBV19 and TRBJ2-3, the full variable domain reads DGGITQSPKYLFRKEGQNVTLSCEQNLNHDAMYWYRQDPGQGLRLIYYSQIVNDFQKGDIAEGYSVSREKKESFPLTVTSAQKNPTAFYLCASSIDAGGAQYFGPGTRLTVL.